The TCR beta chain under discussion was sequenced for a study of cytomegalovirus exposure and HLA in healthy donors. Study-level information: The 130 or so validation repertoires, a later analysis reported, used the same platform as the roughly 650 repertoires from the first cohort.

Study observations and caveats: In vitro testing confirmed a few CMV-associated chains as specific for CMV antigens. TCR beta chains numbering more than 150 were designated cytomegalovirus-associated. Within the 130 or so validation repertoires, first-cohort TCR clusters tended to co-occur, according to a later analysis.

Comment on this clone: Its antigen is not identified.

Profiled with immunoSEQ multiplex PCR; TCRdb holds only in-frame clones, not every one. Among approximately 120,000 clones listed, roughly 90% were seen once. The germline V gene encodes CDR1 MDHEN and CDR2 SYDVKM. V shed 5 bases and J 0 bases; nucleotides not matched to a gene: 7. The CDR3 loop spans 15 amino acids. Sequencing was performed on PBMCs. The clonotype originates from a young woman in good health and CMV-seronegative. The chain is built from TRBV28 and TRBJ2-7; 7 positions agree with TRBD2. The CDR3 spells CASSDSGRSSYEQYF. The CDR3 DNA reads TGTGCCAGCAGTGATAGCGGGCGAAGCTCCTACGAGCAGTACTTC.